The T cell receptor (beta chain) under discussion was sequenced for a study of graft-versus-host responses after intestinal transplantation. General observations from the study: HvG clone declines early post-transplant were associated with peak circulating GvH levels. GvH clones occurred in recipient marrow; some first appeared in ileum or blood.

Bone marrow was aspirated after transplant. It came from the posterior iliac crest or another site. Repertoires were generated with immunoSEQ multiplex PCR, while TCRdb's copy carries only in-frame clones and drops some. The data contain more than 9,000 clones, about 95% of them singletons. This clone occurred a few times. Its target is not known. This CDR3 is built from 13 residues. V was pared by 3 bases and J by 9 bases, with 9 bases between. Germline CDR1 MNHEY, CDR2 SMNVEV (reference sequence). The genes are TRBV27 and TRBJ1-6; D gene unclear. This TCR was recovered from a human patient who received an intestinal transplant, so some T cells may come from the graft donor. Sequenced material: bone marrow, taken approximately 530 days after intestinal transplantation. The CDR3 DNA is TGTGCCAGCAGTTTTACGGGCAGTTCACCCCTCCACTTT. Its protein product is CASSFTGSSPLHF.